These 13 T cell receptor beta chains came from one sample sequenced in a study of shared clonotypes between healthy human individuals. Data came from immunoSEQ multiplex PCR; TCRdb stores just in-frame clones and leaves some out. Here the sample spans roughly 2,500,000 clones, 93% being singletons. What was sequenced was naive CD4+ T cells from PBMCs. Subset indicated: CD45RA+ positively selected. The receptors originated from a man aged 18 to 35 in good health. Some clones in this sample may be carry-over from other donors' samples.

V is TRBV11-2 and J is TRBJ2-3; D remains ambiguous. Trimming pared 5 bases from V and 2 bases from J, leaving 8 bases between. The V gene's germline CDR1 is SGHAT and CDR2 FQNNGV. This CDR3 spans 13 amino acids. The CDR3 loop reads CASSQTITDTQYF. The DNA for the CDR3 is TGTGCCAGCAGCCAAACGATCACAGATACGCAGTATTTT.

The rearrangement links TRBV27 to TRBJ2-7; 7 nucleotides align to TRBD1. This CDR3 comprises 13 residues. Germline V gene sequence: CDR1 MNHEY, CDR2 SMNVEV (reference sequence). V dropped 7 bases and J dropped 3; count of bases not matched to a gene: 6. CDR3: CASTRGQNYEQYF. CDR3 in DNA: TGTGCCAGCACCAGGGGACAGAACTACGAGCAGTACTTC.

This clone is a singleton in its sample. The CDR3 loop reads CASSPEGADTQYF. The CDR3 DNA reads TGCGCCAGCAGTCCCGAGGGGGCAGATACGCAGTATTTT. The gene calls are TRBV5-1 and TRBJ2-3, with D perhaps TRBD1 (6 bases). The CDR3 runs 13 residues. Per germline, CDR1 SGHRS and CDR2 YFSETQ. The germline V and J ends were trimmed by 5 bases and 4 bases, with 11 bases remaining between them.

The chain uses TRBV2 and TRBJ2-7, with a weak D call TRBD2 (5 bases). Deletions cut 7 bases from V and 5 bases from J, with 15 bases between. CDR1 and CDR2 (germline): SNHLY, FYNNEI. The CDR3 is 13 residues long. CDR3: CASNDYYIDEQYF. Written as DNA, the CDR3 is TGTGCCAGCAATGACTATTACATAGACGAGCAGTACTTC.

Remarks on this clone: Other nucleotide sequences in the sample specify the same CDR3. This CDR3 reads CASSLAQDSYEQYF. For the CDR3, the DNA is TGCGCCAGCAGCTTGGCCCAGGACAGTTACGAGCAGTACTTC. The chain combines TRBV5-1 with TRBJ2-7; tentatively, D is TRBD1 (6 bases). V was pared by 0 bases and J by 4 bases, with 11 bases between. The CDR3 is 14 amino acids. CDR1 SGHRS and CDR2 YFSETQ come from the germline V gene.

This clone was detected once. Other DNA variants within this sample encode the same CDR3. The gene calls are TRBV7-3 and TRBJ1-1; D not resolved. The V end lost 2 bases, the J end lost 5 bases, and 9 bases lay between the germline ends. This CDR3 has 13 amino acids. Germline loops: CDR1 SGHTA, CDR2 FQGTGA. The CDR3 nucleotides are TGTGCCAGCAGCTTATACCGGGGAACTGAAGCTTTCTTT. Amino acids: CASSLYRGTEAFF.

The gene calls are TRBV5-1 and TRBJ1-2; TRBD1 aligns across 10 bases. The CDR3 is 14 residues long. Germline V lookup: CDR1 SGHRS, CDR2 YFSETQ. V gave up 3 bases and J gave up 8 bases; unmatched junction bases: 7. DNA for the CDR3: TGCGCCAGCAGCTCAGACAGGGGGCTGGGAGGCTACACCTTC. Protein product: CASSSDRGLGGYTF.

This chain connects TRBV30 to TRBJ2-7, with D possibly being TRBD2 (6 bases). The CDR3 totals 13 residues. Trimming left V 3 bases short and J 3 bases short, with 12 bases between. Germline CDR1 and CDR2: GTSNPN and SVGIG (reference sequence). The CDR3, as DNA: TGTGCCTGGAGCGTTAGCGGCGTCTACGAGCAGTACTTC. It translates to CAWSVSGVYEQYF.

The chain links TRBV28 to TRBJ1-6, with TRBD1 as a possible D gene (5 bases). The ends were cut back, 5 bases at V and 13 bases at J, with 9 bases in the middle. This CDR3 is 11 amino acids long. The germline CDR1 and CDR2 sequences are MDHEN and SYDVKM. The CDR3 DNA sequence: TGTGCCAGCAGTGGCGAGGGGCCCCTCCACTTT. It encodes CASSGEGPLHF.

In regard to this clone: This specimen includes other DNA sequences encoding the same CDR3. As DNA, the CDR3 is TGTGCCAGCAGCTTGGCCCCTAGCGGGAGTTACGAGCAGTACTTC. This gives the protein CASSLAPSGSYEQYF. V and J are TRBV5-8 and TRBJ2-7, with 10 bases aligning to TRBD2. V lost 0 bases, J lost 4 bases, and 4 bases stayed unmatched. The CDR3 covers 15 residues. From germline, CDR1 is SGHTS and CDR2 YDEGEE. Variable domain in full (rest from reference TRBV5-8 and TRBJ2-7): EAGVTQSPTHLIKTRGQQATLRCSPISGHTSVYWYQQALGLGLQFLLWYDEGEERNRGNFPPRFSGRQFPNYSSELNVNALELEDSALYLCASSLAPSGSYEQYFGPGTRLTVT.

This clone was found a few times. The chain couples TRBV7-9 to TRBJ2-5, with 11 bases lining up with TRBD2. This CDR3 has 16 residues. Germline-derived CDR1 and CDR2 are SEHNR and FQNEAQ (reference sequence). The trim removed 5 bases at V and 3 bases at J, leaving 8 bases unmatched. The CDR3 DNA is TGTGCCAGCAGCGTAAGACCGGGACTAGCGGAAGAGACCCAGTACTTC. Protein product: CASSVRPGLAEETQYF.

CDR3 sequence (DNA): TGTGCCAGCAGCTTTGGGACAGGGGCAAGCGAGCAGTACTTC. Translating gives CASSFGTGASEQYF. The V and J genes are TRBV7-9 and TRBJ2-7; 10 positions agree with TRBD1. With V trimmed by 3 bases and J by 6 bases, 5 bases remained unmatched. The germline V gene has CDR1 SEHNR and CDR2 FQNEAQ (reference sequence). The CDR3 consists of 14 residues.

CDR3 region: CASSRYDNEQFF. The DNA of the CDR3 is TGTGCCAGCAGCCGTTATGACAATGAGCAGTTCTTC. The chain joins TRBV7-8 to TRBJ2-1; D gene unclear. The length of the CDR3 is 12 residues. V was cut by 5 bases and J by 5 bases, with 7 bases left in between. Germline assignment: CDR1 SGHVS and CDR2 FQNEAQ.